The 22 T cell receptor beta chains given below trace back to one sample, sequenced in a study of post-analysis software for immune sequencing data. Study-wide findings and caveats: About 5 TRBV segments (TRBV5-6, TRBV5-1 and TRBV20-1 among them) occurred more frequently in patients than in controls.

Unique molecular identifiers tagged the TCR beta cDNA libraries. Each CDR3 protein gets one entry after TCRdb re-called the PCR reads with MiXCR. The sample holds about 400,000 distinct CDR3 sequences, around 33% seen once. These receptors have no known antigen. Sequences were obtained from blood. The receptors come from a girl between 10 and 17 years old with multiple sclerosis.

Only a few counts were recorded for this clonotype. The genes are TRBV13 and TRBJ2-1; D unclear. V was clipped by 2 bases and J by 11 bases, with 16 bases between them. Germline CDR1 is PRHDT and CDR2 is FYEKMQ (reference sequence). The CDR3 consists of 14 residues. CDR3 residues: CASSLSLGPHQQFF. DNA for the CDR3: TGTGCCAGCAGCTTATCCCTCGGCCCGCACCAGCAGTTCTTC.

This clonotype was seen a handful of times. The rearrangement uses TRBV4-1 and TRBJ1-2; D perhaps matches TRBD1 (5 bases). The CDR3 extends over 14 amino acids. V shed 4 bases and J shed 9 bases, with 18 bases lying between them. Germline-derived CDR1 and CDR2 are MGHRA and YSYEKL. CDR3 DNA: TGCGCCAGCAGCCTCCCGGGGCAGTCCGTAAGCTACACCTTC. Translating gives CASSLPGQSVSYTF.

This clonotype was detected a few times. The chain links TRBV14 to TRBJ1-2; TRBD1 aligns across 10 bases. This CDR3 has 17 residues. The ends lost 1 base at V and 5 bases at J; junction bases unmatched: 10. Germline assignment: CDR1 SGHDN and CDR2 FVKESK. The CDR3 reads CASSQASGTGERYGYTF. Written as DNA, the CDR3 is TGTGCCAGCAGCCAAGCCTCCGGGACAGGGGAAAGATATGGCTACACCTTC.

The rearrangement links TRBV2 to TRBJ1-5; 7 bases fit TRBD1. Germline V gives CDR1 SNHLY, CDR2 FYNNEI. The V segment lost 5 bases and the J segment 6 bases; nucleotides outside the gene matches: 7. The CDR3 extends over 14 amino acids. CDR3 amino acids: CASSPAEGAQPQHF. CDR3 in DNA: TGTGCCAGCAGTCCCGCGGAGGGGGCTCAGCCCCAGCATTTT. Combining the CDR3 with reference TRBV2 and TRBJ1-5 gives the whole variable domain EPEVTQTPSHQVTQMGQEVILRCVPISNHLYFYWYRQILGQKVEFLVSFYNNEISEKSEIFDDQFSVERPDGSNFTLKIRSTKLEDSAMYFCASSPAEGAQPQHFGDGTRLSIL.

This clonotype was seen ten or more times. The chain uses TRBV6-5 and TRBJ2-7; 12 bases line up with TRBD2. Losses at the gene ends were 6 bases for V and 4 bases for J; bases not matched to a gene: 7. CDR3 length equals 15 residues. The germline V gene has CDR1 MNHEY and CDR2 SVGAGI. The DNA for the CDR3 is TGTGCCAGCAGCCCCACTAGCGGGGGGTGGTACGAGCAGTACTTC. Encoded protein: CASSPTSGGWYEQYF.

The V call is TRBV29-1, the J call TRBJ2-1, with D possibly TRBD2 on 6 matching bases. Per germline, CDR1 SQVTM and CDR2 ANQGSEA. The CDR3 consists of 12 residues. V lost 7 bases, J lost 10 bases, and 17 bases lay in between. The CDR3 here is CSAEEGEKEQFF. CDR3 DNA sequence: TGCAGCGCCGAGGAGGGAGAGAAGGAGCAGTTCTTC.

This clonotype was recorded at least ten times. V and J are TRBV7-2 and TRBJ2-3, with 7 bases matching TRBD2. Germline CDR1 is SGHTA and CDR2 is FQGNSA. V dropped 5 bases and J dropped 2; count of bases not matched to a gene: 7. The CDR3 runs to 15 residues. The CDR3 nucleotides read TGTGCCAGCAGCCGCCCCGGGGGGATCACAGATACGCAGTATTTT. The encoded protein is CASSRPGGITDTQYF.

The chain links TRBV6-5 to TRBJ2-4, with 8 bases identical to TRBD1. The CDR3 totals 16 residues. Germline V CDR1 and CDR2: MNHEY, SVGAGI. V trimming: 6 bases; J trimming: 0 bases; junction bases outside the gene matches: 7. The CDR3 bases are TGTGCCAGCAGAAGACAGGGGTCCTTAGCCAAAAACATTCAGTACTTC. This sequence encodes CASRRQGSLAKNIQYF.

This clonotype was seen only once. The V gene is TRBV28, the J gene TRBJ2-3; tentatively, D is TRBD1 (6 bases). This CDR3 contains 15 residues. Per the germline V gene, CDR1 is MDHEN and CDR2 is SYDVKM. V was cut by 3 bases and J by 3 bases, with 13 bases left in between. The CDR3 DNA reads TGTGCCAGCAGTTTCATTTGGCAGGGGACAGATACGCAGTATTTT. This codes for CASSFIWQGTDTQYF.

The CDR3, as DNA: TGTGCCAGCAGTCCCACAGCGGGGCTATCCTACGAGCAGTACTTC. Amino acid sequence: CASSPTAGLSYEQYF. The chain couples TRBV12-3 or TRBV12-4 to TRBJ2-7; 7 bases match TRBD2. The CDR3 contains 15 residues. V lost 5 bases, J lost 1 base, and 8 bases stayed unmatched.

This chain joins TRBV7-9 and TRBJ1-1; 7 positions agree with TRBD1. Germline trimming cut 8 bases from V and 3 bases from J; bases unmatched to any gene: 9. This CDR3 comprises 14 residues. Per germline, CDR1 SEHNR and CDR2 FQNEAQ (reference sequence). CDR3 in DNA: TGTGCCAGCGGCGGAGGGACAGTTGACACTGAAGCTTTCTTT. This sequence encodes CASGGGTVDTEAFF.

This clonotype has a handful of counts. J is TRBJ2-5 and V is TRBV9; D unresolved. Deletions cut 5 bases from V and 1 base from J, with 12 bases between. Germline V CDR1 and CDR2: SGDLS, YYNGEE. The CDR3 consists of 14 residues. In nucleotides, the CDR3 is TGTGCCAGCAGTACCTGGGCGGCCCAAGAGACCCAGTACTTC. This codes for CASSTWAAQETQYF.

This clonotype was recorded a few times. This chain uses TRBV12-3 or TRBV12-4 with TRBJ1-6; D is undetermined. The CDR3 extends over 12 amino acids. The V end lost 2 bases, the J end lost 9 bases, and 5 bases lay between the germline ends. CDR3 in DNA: TGTGCCAGCAGTTTAAAAGGTTCACCCCTCCACTTT. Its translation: CASSLKGSPLHF.

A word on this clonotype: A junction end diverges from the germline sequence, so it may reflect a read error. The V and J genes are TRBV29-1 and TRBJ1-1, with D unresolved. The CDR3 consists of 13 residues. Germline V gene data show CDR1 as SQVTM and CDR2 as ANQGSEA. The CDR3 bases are TGCGGCGTTGATTCGCCAGAGAGCACTGAAGCTTTCTTT. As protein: CGVDSPESTEAFF. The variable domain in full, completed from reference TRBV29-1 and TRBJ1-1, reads SAVISQKPSRDICQRGTSLTIQCQVDSQVTMMFWYRQQPGQSLTLIATANQGSEATYESGFVIDKFPISRPNLTFSTLTVSNMSPEDSSIYLCGVDSPESTEAFFGQGTRLTVV.

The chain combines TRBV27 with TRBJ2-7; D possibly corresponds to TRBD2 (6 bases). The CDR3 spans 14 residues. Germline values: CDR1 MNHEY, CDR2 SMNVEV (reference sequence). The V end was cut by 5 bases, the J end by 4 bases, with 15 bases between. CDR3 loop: CASSRGWGEYEQYF. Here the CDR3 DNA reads TGTGCCAGCAGTAGAGGTTGGGGGGAATACGAGCAGTACTTC.

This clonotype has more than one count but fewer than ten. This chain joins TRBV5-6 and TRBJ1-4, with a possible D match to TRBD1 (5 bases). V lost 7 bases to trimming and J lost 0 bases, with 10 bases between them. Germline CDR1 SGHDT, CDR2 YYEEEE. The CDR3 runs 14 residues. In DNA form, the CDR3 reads TGTGCCAGCGCTCCGGGGGCAACTAATGAAAAACTGTTTTTT. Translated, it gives CASAPGATNEKLFF.

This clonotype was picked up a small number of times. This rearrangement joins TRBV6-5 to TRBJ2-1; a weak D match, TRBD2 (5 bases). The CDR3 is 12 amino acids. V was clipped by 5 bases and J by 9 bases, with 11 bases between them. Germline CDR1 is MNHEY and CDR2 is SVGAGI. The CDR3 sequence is CASSTLASEQFF. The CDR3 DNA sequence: TGTGCCAGCAGTACCCTAGCTAGTGAGCAGTTCTTC.

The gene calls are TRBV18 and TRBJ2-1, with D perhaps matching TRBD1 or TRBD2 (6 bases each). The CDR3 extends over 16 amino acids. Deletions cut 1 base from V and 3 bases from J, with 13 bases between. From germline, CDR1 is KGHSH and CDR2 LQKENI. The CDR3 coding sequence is TGTGCCAGCTCACCACTAAGGGGGGACCTCTACAATGAGCAGTTCTTC. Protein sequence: CASSPLRGDLYNEQFF.

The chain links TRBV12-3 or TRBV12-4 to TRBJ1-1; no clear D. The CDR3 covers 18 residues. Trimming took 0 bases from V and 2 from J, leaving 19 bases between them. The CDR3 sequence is CASSLAAGGDTRNTEAFF. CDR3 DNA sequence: TGTGCCAGCAGTTTAGCGGCAGGTGGTGACACGCGAAACACTGAAGCTTTCTTT.

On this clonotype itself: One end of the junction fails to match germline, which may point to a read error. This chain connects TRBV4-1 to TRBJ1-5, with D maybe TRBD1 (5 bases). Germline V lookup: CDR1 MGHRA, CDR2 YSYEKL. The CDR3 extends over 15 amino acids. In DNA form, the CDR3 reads TGCGCCAGCAGCCTGGACACTTTTCTTAATCGGCCCCAGCATTTT. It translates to CASSLDTFLNRPQHF.

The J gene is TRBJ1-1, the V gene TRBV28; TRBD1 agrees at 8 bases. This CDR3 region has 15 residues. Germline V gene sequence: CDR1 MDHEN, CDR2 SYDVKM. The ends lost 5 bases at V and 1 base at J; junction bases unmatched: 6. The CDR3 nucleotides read TGTGCCAGCAGTACTACCGGGACAGGGAACACTGAAGCTTTCTTT. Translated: CASSTTGTGNTEAFF.

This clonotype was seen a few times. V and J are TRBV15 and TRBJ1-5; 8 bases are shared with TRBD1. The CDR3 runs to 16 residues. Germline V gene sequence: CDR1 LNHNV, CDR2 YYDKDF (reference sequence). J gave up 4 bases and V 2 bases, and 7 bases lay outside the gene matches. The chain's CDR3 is CATSRSTGARNQPQHF. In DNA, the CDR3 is TGTGCCACCAGCAGATCGACAGGGGCGAGAAATCAGCCCCAGCATTTT. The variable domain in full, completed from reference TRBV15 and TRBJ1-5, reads DAMVIQNPRYQVTQFGKPVTLSCSQTLNHNVMYWYQQKSSQAPKLLFHYYDKDFNNEADTPDNFQSRRPNTSFCFLDIRSPGLGDTAMYLCATSRSTGARNQPQHFGDGTRLSIL.